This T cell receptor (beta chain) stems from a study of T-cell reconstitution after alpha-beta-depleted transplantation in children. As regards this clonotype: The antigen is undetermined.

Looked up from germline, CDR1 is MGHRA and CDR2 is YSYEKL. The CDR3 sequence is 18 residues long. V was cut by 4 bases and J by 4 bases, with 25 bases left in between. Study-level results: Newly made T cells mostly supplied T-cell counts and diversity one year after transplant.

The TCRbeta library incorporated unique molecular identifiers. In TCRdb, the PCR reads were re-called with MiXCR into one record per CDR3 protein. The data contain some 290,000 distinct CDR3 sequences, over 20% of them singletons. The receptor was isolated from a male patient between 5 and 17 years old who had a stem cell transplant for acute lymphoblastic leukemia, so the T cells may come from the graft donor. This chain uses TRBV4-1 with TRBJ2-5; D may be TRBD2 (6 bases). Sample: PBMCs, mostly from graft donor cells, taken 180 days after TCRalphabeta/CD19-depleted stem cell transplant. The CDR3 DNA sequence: TGCGCCAGCAGCCCCCGAGGTCCCGGCCTGGGGAGGTTAGAGACCCAGTACTTC. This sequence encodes CASSPRGPGLGRLETQYF.